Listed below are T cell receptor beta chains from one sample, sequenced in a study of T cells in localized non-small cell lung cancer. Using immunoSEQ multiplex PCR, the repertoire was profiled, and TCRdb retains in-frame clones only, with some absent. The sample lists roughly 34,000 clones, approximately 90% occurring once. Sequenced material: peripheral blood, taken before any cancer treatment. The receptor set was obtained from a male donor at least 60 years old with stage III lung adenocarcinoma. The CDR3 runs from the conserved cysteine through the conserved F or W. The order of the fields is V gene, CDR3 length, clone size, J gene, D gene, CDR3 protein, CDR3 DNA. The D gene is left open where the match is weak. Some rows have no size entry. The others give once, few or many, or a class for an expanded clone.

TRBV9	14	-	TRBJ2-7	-	CASSVAYRGGEQYF	TGTGCCAGCAGCGTAGCTTACCGAGGGGGCGAGCAGTACTTC
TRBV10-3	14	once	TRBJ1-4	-	CASSYLARNEKLFF	TGTGCCAGCAGTTACCTCGCAAGAAATGAAAAACTGTTTTTT
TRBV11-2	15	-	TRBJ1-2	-	CASSFGASNTGGYTF	TGTGCCAGCAGCTTTGGGGCAAGTAATACAGGGGGCTACACCTTC
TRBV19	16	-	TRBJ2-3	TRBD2	CASKVERGGLVDTQYF	TGTGCCAGTAAAGTCGAGCGGGGGGGCCTAGTCGATACGCAGTATTTT
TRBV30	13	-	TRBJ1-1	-	CAWALFRVTEAFF	TGTGCCTGGGCCCTTTTCAGGGTGACTGAAGCTTTCTTT
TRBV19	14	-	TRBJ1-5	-	CASSAPQGAQPQHF	TGTGCCAGTAGTGCCCCTCAGGGAGCACAGCCCCAGCATTTT
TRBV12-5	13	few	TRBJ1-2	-	CASGPGVGFGYTF	TGTGCTAGTGGTCCAGGTGTGGGTTTCGGCTACACCTTC
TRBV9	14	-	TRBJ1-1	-	CASSGTAGNTEAFF	TGTGCCAGCAGCGGGACCGCAGGGAACACTGAAGCTTTCTTT
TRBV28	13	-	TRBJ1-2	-	CASRGGGNYGYTF	TGTGCCAGCAGAGGCGGGGGAAACTATGGCTACACCTTC
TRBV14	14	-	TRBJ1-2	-	CASSQERDLYGYTF	TGTGCCAGCAGCCAAGAAAGGGACCTCTATGGCTACACCTTC
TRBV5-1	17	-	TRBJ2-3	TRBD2	CASGLNPSGGDADTQYF	TGCGCCAGCGGACTGAATCCTAGCGGGGGGGACGCAGATACGCAGTATTTT
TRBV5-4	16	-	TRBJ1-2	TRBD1	CASSASGGKGHYGYTF	TGTGCCAGCAGCGCCTCAGGGGGAAAGGGCCACTATGGCTACACCTTC
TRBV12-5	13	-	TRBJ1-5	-	CASGTGSNQPQHF	TGTGCTAGTGGTACAGGGAGCAATCAGCCCCAGCATTTT
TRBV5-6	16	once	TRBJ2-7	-	CASSSPDRVLSYEQYF	TGTGCCAGCAGCTCCCCCGACAGAGTTCTCTCCTACGAGCAGTACTTC
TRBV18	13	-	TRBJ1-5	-	CASSRDIDQPQHF	TGTGCCAGCTCACGAGATATCGATCAGCCCCAGCATTTT
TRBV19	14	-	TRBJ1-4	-	CASSLAGLGEKLFF	TGTGCCAGTAGTTTAGCGGGGCTCGGAGAAAAACTGTTTTTT
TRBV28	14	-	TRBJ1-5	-	CASSLRPTNQPQHF	TGTGCCAGCAGCCTCAGGCCGACTAATCAGCCCCAGCATTTT
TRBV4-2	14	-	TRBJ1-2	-	CASSPRTANYGYTF	TGTGCCAGCAGCCCGAGGACGGCTAACTATGGCTACACCTTC
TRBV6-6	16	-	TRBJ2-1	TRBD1	CASSRKGQEPYNEQFF	TGTGCCAGCAGTCGTAAGGGACAGGAACCCTACAATGAGCAGTTCTTC
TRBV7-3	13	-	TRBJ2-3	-	CASSLGSLSPQYF	TGTGCCAGCAGCTTAGGCTCCCTTTCGCCGCAGTATTTT
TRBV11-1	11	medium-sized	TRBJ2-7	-	CASSLGDEQYF	TGTGCCAGCAGCTTAGGTGACGAGCAGTACTTC
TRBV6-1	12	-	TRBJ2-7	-	CASRDHPYEQYF	TGTGCCAGCAGGGATCACCCCTACGAGCAGTACTTC
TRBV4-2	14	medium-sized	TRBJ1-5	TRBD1	CASSPGQGDQPQHF	TGTGCCAGCAGCCCGGGACAGGGAGATCAGCCCCAGCATTTT
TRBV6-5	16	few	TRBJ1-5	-	CASSYGPGGGNQPQHF	TGTGCCAGCAGTTACGGCCCTGGGGGGGGCAATCAGCCCCAGCATTTT
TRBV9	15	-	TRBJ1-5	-	CASSVAGAPNQPQHF	TGTGCCAGCAGCGTAGCGGGGGCCCCCAATCAGCCCCAGCATTTT
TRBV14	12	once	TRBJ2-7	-	CASSQLTYEQYF	TGTGCCAGCAGCCAACTTACCTACGAGCAGTACTTC
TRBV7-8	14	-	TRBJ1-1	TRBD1	CASSQGTANTEAFF	TGTGCCAGCAGCCAAGGGACAGCGAACACTGAAGCTTTCTTT
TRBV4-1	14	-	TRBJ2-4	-	CASSPLGGVNIQYF	TGCGCCAGCAGTCCCCTGGGCGGAGTGAACATTCAGTACTTC
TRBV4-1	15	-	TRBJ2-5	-	CASSQAPGLSQTQYF	TGCGCCAGCAGCCAAGCCCCGGGACTCTCACAGACCCAGTACTTC
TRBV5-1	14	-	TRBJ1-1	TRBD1	CASSLEQGGTEAFF	TGCGCCAGCAGCTTGGAACAGGGGGGTACTGAAGCTTTCTTT
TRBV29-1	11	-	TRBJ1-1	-	CSTAIYTEAFF	TGCAGCACAGCTATCTACACTGAAGCTTTCTTT
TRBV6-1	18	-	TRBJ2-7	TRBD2	CASSVGGRAFQASYEQYF	TGTGCCAGCAGTGTGGGCGGGAGGGCGTTTCAGGCCTCCTACGAGCAGTACTTC
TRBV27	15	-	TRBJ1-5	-	CASRPQGYSNQPQHF	TGTGCCAGCAGACCACAGGGTTATAGCAATCAGCCCCAGCATTTT
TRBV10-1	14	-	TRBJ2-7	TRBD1	CASTPGQEPYEQYF	TGCGCCAGCACCCCGGGACAGGAGCCCTACGAGCAGTACTTC
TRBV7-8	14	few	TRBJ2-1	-	CASSLADGYNEQFF	TGTGCCAGCAGCTTAGCGGACGGCTACAATGAGCAGTTCTTC
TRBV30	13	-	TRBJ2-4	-	CAWSGTGYNIQYF	TGTGCCTGGAGTGGGACGGGCTACAACATTCAGTACTTC
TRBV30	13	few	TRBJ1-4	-	CAWRGTPREKLFF	TGTGCCTGGAGGGGAACGCCTAGAGAAAAACTGTTTTTT
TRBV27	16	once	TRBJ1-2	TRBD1	CASSPGGTGTNYGYTF	TGTGCCAGCAGTCCCGGGGGGACAGGAACTAACTATGGCTACACCTTC
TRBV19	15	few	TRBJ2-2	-	CASSGGRLGTGELFF	TGTGCCAGTAGTGGGGGAAGGTTAGGAACCGGGGAGCTGTTTTTT
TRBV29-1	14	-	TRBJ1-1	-	CSGGTRFKGTEAFF	TGCAGCGGAGGGACGAGATTTAAGGGTACTGAAGCTTTCTTT
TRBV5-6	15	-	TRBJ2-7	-	CASRQTGRGTYEQYF	TGTGCCAGCAGGCAAACAGGCCGGGGGACCTACGAGCAGTACTTC
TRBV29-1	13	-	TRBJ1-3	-	CSVKQSSGNTIYF	TGCAGCGTGAAACAGAGCTCTGGAAACACCATATATTTT
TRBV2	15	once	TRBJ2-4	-	CASSGQRGAKNIQYF	TGTGCCAGCAGTGGACAGAGGGGAGCCAAAAACATTCAGTACTTC
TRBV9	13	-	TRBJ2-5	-	CASSVSNQETQYF	TGTGCCAGCAGCGTAAGTAACCAAGAGACCCAGTACTTC
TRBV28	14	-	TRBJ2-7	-	CASSFFAGFYEQYF	TGTGCCAGCAGTTTCTTCGCGGGATTCTACGAGCAGTACTTC
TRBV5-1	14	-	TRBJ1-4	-	CASSPGGGEEKLFF	TGCGCCAGCAGCCCGGGGGGGGGCGAAGAAAAACTGTTTTTT
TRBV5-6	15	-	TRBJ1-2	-	CASSSTGESRYGYTF	TGTGCCAGCAGCTCGACAGGAGAGAGTCGCTATGGCTACACCTTC
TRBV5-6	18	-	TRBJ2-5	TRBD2	CASSDGGPGLAGQETQYF	TGTGCCAGCAGCGACGGAGGACCGGGACTAGCGGGGCAAGAGACCCAGTACTTC
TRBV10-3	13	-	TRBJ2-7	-	CAIREGLFREQYF	TGTGCCATCAGGGAAGGGCTCTTCCGCGAGCAGTACTTC
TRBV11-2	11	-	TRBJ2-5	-	CASSSEGAQYF	TGTGCCAGCAGCTCAGAAGGGGCCCAGTACTTC